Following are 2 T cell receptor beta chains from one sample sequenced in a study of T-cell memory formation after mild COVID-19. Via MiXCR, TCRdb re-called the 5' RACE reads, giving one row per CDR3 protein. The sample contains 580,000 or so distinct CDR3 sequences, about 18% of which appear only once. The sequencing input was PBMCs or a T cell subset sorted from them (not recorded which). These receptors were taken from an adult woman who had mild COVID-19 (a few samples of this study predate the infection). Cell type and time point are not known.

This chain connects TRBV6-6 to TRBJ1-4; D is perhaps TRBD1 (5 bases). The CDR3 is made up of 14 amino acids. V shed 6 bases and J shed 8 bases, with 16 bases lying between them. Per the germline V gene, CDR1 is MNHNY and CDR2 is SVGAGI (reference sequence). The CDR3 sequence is CASSRGPAEEKLFF. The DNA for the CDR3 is TGTGCCAGCAGCCGGGGACCTGCGGAAGAAAAACTGTTTTTT.

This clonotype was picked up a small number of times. CDR3 sequence (DNA): TGCGCCAGCAGTCCTAGCGGTCAAATCACCGGGGAGCTGTTTTTT. This sequence encodes CASSPSGQITGELFF. The genes are TRBV5-1 and TRBJ2-2; 7 bases agree with TRBD2. CDR3 size: 15 residues. The V gene end was trimmed by 5 bases and the J gene end by 4 bases; junction bases not matched to a gene: 8. Germline V gives CDR1 SGHRS, CDR2 YFSETQ.